This TCR beta chain was profiled in a study of PD-1 blockade in mismatch repair-deficient tumors. Study overall: Patients had about a dozen mismatch repair-deficient cancer types, all previously treated and progressing. Study results and caveats: Rapid post-treatment expansion, then contraction, generally preceding radiologic response, marked tumor-resident clones.

Concerning this clone: What it binds is unknown.

Germline loops: CDR1 MDHEN, CDR2 SYDVKM. This CDR3 has 13 residues. Unmatched junction bases numbered 5, after V lost 5 bases and J lost 5 bases. Sequencing used immunoSEQ multiplex PCR; TCRdb keeps in-frame clones, though not all of them. The table has 12,000 to 15,000 clones, 75% to 85% seen once. Every patient had mismatch repair deficiency by PCR or immunohistochemistry. A few pembrolizumab responders had their TCRs sequenced. This chain links TRBV28 with TRBJ2-5; TRBD1 agrees at 7 bases. The specimen comprised PBMCs, sampled about 15 weeks after starting pembrolizumab. This clonotype was obtained from an adult with mismatch repair-deficient cancer. DNA of the CDR3: TGTGCCAGCAGTCTAGGGGGCGACGAGACCCAGTACTTC. Its translation: CASSLGGDETQYF. Full variable domain (outside the CDR3, taken from reference TRBV28 and TRBJ2-5): DVKVTQSSRYLVKRTGEKVFLECVQDMDHENMFWYRQDPGLGLRLIYFSYDVKMKEKGDIPEGYSVSREKKERFSLILESASTNQTSMYLCASSLGGDETQYFGPGTRLLVL.